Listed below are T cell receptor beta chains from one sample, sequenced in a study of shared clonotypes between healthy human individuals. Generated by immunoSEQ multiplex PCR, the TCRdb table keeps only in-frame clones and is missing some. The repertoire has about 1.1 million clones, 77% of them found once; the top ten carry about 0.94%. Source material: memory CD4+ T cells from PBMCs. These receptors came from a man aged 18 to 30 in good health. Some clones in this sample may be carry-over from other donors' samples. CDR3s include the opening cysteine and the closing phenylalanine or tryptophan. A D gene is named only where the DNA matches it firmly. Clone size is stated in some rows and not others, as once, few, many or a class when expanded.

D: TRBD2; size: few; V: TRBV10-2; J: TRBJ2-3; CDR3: CATRDYRSDTQYF; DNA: TGCGCCACCCGGGACTACAGATCAGATACGCAGTATTTT
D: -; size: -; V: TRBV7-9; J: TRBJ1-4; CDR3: CASSSQGPFEKLFF; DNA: TGTGCCAGCAGCTCCCAAGGACCTTTCGAAAAACTGTTTTTT
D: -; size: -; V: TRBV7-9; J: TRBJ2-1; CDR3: CASSLRGDTYNEQFF; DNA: TGTGCCAGCAGCTTAAGGGGAGACACCTACAATGAGCAGTTCTTC
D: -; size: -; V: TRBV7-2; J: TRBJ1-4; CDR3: CASSSLQGSNEKLFF; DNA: TGTGCCAGCAGCTCACTACAGGGCTCTAATGAAAAACTGTTTTTT
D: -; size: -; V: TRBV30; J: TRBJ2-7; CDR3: CAWSELYEQYF; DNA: TGTGCCTGGAGTGAATTATACGAGCAGTACTTC
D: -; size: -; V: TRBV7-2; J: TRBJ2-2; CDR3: CASSLEGNTGELFF; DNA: TGTGCCAGCAGCTTGGAGGGTAACACCGGGGAGCTGTTTTTT
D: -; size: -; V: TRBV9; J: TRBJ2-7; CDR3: CASSVSAPGYEQYF; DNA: TGTGCCAGCAGCGTCTCCGCCCCGGGATACGAGCAGTACTTC
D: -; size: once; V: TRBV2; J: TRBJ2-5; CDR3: CATQRVYGGTQYF; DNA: TGTGCCACCCAACGGGTGTATGGTGGGACCCAGTACTTC
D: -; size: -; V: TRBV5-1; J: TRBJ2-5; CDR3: CASSIHRSGGEETQYF; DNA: TGCGCCAGCAGCATTCACCGTAGCGGCGGGGAGGAGACCCAGTACTTC
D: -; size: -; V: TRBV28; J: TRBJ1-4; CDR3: CAAAVGGADNEKLFF; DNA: TGTGCCGCAGCAGTGGGGGGAGCGGATAATGAAAAACTGTTTTTT
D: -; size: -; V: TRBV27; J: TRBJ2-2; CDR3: CASSLSGRWNTGELFF; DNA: TGTGCCAGCAGTTTATCGGGACGGTGGAACACCGGGGAGCTGTTTTTT
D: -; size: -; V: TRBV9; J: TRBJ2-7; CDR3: CASSVGTAGGEQYF; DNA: TGTGCCAGCAGCGTAGGTACGGCAGGAGGCGAGCAGTACTTC
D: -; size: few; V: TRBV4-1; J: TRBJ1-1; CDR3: CASSQAGGALMNTEAFF; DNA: TGCGCCAGCAGCCAAGCAGGCGGAGCCCTCATGAACACTGAAGCTTTCTTT
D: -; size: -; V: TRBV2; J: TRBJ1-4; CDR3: CASKVEAGEEKLFF; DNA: TGTGCCAGCAAAGTTGAGGCAGGAGAAGAAAAACTGTTTTTT
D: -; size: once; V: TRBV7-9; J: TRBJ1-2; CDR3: CASSLVADPYGYTF; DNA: TGTGCCAGCAGCTTAGTGGCGGACCCCTATGGCTACACCTTC
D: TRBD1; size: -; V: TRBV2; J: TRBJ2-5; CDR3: CASSEQGDRPQYF; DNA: TGTGCCAGCAGTGAACAGGGGGACAGGCCCCAGTACTTC
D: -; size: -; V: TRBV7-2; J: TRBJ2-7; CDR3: CASSLAAGAYEQYF; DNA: TGTGCCAGCAGCTTAGCGGCCGGGGCATACGAGCAGTACTTC
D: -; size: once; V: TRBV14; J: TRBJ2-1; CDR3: CASSQVRGQSQFF; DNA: TGTGCCAGCAGCCAAGTTAGAGGACAGTCGCAGTTCTTC
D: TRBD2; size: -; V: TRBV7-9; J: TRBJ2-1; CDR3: CASSSTITSGGRYNEQFF; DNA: TGTGCCAGCAGCTCCACGATTACTAGCGGGGGCAGATACAATGAGCAGTTCTTC
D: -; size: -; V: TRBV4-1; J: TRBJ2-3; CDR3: CASSQDAADTQYF; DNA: TGCGCCAGCAGCCAAGATGCGGCCGATACGCAGTATTTT
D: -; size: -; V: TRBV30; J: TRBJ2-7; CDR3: CAWRVDLGEQYF; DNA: TGTGCCTGGAGAGTGGACCTGGGGGAGCAGTACTTC
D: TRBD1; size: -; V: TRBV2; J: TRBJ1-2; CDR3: CASREGTGGFNYGYTF; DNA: TGTGCCAGCAGAGAAGGGACAGGGGGGTTTAACTATGGCTACACCTTC
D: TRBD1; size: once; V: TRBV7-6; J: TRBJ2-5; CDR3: CASSLGQGRLAETQYF; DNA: TGTGCCAGCAGCTTAGGACAGGGGAGGTTAGCGGAGACCCAGTACTTC
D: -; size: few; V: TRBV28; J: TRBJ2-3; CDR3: CASSSVGAGTDTQYF; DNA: TGTGCCAGCAGTTCTGTAGGAGCTGGCACAGATACGCAGTATTTT
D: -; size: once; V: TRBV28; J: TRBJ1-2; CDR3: CASSAPLGQGLRYGYTF; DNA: TGTGCCAGCAGCGCCCCTTTAGGGCAGGGCCTACGCTATGGCTACACCTTC
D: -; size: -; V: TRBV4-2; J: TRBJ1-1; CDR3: CASSLTPQTSGGTEAFF; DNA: TGTGCCAGCAGCCTTACCCCGCAGACAAGTGGGGGGACTGAAGCTTTCTTT
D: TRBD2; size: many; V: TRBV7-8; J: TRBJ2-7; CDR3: CASSLDRPKTSGKIYEQYF; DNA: TGTGCCAGCAGCTTAGACCGACCGAAGACTAGCGGGAAGATCTACGAGCAGTACTTC
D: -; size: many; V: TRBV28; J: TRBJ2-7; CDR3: CASSLSGEQYF; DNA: TGTGCCAGCAGCCTCTCTGGTGAGCAGTACTTC
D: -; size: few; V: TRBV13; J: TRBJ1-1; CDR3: CASSYRSGRPEAFF; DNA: TGTGCCAGCAGTTACCGGTCGGGGCGGCCTGAAGCTTTCTTT
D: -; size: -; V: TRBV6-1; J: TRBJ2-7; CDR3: CAVSRQASTYEQYF; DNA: TGTGCGGTGTCCCGACAGGCTTCAACCTACGAGCAGTACTTC
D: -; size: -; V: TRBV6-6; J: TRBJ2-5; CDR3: CASRLDSNQETQYF; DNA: TGTGCCAGTAGGCTAGACAGCAACCAAGAGACCCAGTACTTC
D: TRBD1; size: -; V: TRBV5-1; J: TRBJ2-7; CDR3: CASSLGRTGGSYEQYF; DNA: TGCGCCAGCAGCTTGGGGCGGACAGGAGGCTCCTACGAGCAGTACTTC
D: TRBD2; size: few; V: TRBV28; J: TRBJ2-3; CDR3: CASSGDSGRAGSDTQYF; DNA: TGTGCCAGCAGCGGTGATAGCGGGAGGGCCGGGTCAGATACGCAGTATTTT
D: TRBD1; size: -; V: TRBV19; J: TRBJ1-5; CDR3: CASASGDRVDQPQHF; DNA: TGTGCCAGTGCTTCCGGGGACAGGGTAGATCAGCCCCAGCATTTT
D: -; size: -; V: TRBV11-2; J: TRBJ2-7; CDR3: CASSLSAGSYSYEQYF; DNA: TGTGCCAGCAGCTTATCGGCGGGAAGTTACTCCTACGAGCAGTACTTC
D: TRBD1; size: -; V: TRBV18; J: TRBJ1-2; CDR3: CASSPGGDYGYTF; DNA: TGTGCCAGCTCTCCAGGGGGGGACTATGGCTACACCTTC
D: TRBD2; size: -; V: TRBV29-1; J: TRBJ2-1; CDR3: CSVETSGRYNEQFF; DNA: TGCAGCGTTGAAACTAGCGGGAGGTACAATGAGCAGTTCTTC